This T cell receptor beta chain is from a study of blood T cell repertoires in COVID-19. V lost 5 bases to trimming and J lost 4 bases, with 11 bases between them. CDR1 and CDR2 (germline): MDHEN, SYDVKM. The length of the CDR3 is 13 residues. A few counts support this clone. Per the original methods: Amplified reference gene primers provided the basis for estimating nucleated cell counts. Here immunoSEQ multiplex PCR was the method, and the copy in TCRdb shows in-frame clones only, minus some. The V and J calls and clone size were taken over from that table, and D and trimming were inferred from the DNA. The sample yields more than 150,000 clones, under 90% seen once.

Sequenced material: PBMCs or T cells enriched from blood (not recorded which). This rearrangement joins TRBV28 to TRBJ1-2; no reliable D call. The source of this sequence is a woman aged 50 to 65 who had recovered from COVID-19. The DNA of the CDR3 is TGTGCCAGCAGTCTAGGAGGGTCCTATGGCTACACCTTC. This encodes CASSLGGSYGYTF.